This T cell receptor beta chain was sequenced during a study of blood T cell repertoires in COVID-19. CDR3 size: 16 residues. Germline CDR1 is LGHDT and CDR2 is YNNKEL (reference sequence). V lost 2 bases to trimming and J lost 2 bases; unmatched junction nucleotides: 4. In the source study's methods: It was from reference gene primer amplification that nucleated cell counts were estimated. Profiled with immunoSEQ multiplex PCR; TCRdb holds only in-frame clones, not every one. V and J calls and clone size are those listed in that table; D and trimming were worked out from the DNA. The table lists approximately 71,000 clones, over 75% of them singletons.

J is TRBJ2-1 and V is TRBV3-1 (or the pseudogene TRBV3-2), with 9 nucleotides matching TRBD2. This clonotype originated in a human donor in a cohort sampled during active COVID-19. The specimen sequenced was peripheral blood. The CDR3 region has the DNA TGTGCCAGCAGCCAACGAGCGGGAGGTGCCTACAATGAGCAGTTCTTC. This codes for CASSQRAGGAYNEQFF.